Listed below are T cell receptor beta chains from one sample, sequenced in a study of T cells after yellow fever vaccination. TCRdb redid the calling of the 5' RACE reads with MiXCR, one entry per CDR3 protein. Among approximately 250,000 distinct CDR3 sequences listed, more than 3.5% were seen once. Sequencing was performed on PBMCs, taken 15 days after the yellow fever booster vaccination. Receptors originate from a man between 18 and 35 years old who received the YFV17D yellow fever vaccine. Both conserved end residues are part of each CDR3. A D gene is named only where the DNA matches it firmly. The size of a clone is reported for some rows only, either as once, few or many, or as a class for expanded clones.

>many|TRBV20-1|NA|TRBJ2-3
TGCAGTGCTACCTTGGCCAGTGGCACAGATACGCAGTATTTT
CSATLASGTDTQYF
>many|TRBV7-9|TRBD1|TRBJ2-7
TGTGCCAGCAGCTTAGCTCAGGGGGCTCACCAGGAGCAGTACTTC
CASSLAQGAHQEQYF
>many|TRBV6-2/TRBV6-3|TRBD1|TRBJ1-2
TGTGCCAGCAAAGACAGGGGGATGACAAACACCTATGGCTACACCTTC
CASKDRGMTNTYGYTF
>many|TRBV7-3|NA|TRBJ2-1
TGTGCCAGCAGCCGCTCGGTAGGTCTGAACAATGAGCAGTTCTTC
CASSRSVGLNNEQFF
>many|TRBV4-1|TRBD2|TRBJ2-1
TGCGCCAGCAGCCAAGAAAGGACTAGCGGGGGCCTAGGGGATGAGCAGTTCTTC
CASSQERTSGGLGDEQFF
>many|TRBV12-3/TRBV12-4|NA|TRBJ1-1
TGTGCCAGCAGTTTGAGGTCGTCCACTGAAGCTTTCTTT
CASSLRSSTEAFF
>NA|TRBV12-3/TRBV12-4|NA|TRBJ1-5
TGTGCCAGCAGTTTTTGGGTGTCGGGGGACAATCAGCCCCAGCATTTT
CASSFWVSGDNQPQHF
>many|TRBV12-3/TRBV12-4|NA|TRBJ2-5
TGTGCCAGCAGTTGGACTCGGGGGGAGACCCAGTACTTC
CASSWTRGETQYF
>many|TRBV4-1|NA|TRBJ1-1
TGCGCCAGCAGCCAAGGGGGGGTAAAGCCTTTCTTT
CASSQGGVKPFF
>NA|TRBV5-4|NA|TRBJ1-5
TGTGCCAGCAGCTTGATGGGGAGTCAGCCCCAGCATTTT
CASSLMGSQPQHF
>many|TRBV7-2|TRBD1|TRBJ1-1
TGTGCCAGCCGACAGGGTGCCTGGACTGAAGCTTTCTTT
CASRQGAWTEAFF
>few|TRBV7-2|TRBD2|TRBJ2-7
TGTGCCAGCAGCTTAGGACTAGCGGGTCCCTACGAGCAGTACTTC
CASSLGLAGPYEQYF
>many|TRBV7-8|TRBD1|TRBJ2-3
TGTGCCAGCAGCTCGACAGGGCAACACATACCCACAGATACGCAGTATTTT
CASSSTGQHIPTDTQYF
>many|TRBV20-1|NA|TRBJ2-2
TGCAGTGCTATCCGGGGCGCCGGGGAGCTGTTTTTT
CSAIRGAGELFF
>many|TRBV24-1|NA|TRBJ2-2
TGTGCCACCAGTCCTCAGTATCAGCCCGGGGAGCTGTTTTTT
CATSPQYQPGELFF
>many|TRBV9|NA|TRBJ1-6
TGTGCCAGCAGCGTAGAGTTGGGGTATTCACCCCTCCACTTT
CASSVELGYSPLHF
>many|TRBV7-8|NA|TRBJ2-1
TGTGCCAGCAGCTTAGATGGCGTGGGAAATTCAAATGAGCAGTTCTTC
CASSLDGVGNSNEQFF
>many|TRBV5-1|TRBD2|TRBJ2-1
TGCGCCAGCAGCTTCCCAGCGGGGGGAACCTACAATGAGCAGTTCTTC
CASSFPAGGTYNEQFF
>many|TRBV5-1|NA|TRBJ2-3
TGCGCCAGCAGCTTGGGCTCAGGGATCAGCACAGATACGCAGTATTTT
CASSLGSGISTDTQYF
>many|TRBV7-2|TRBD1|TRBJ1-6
TGTGCCAGCAGCTCGACAGGGTCTCCTAATTCACCCCTCCACTTT
CASSSTGSPNSPLHF
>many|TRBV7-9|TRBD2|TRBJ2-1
TGTGCCAGCAGCCCATATGGAGCGGGGGATGATGAGCAGTTCTTC
CASSPYGAGDDEQFF
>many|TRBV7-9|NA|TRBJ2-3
TGTGCCAGCAGCCATCCGTGGGGGGGCACAGATACGCAGTATTTT
CASSHPWGGTDTQYF
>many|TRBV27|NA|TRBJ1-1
TGTGCCAGCAGTTTATCCTTTGGGCGCAAAGGACAGAGAAACACTGAAGCTTTCTTT
CASSLSFGRKGQRNTEAFF
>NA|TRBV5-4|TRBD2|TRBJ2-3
TGTGCCAGCAGCGGACTAGCGGGGGGTGCCACAGATACGCAGTATTTT
CASSGLAGGATDTQYF
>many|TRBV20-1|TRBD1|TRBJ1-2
TGCAGTGCTGTACAGGGGACTTTCTATGGCTACACCTTC
CSAVQGTFYGYTF
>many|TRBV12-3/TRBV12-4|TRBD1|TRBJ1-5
TGTGCCAGCGCCAAGGGGGCCCTCGGGAGCAATCAGCCCCAGCATTTT
CASAKGALGSNQPQHF
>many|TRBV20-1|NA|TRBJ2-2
TGCAGTGCTAGCAGGGGCGGGGAGCTGTTTTTT
CSASRGGELFF
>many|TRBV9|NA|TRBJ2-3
TGTGCCAGCAGCGCGGACAGAAACACAGATACGCAGTATTTT
CASSADRNTDTQYF
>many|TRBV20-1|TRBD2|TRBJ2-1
TGCAGTGCCACTAGCGGGGGACCGGGCTCTGAGCAGTTCTTC
CSATSGGPGSEQFF
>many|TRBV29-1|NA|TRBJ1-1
TGCAGCGTCGGACGTCCGGCAGGAGGTGAAGCTTTCTTT
CSVGRPAGGEAFF
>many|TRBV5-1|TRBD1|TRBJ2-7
TGCGCCAGCAGCACGGGACAGGGCCGTTACGAGCAGTACTTC
CASSTGQGRYEQYF
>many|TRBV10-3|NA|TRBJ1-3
TGTGCCATTGCGGACCATTCATTTGGAAACACCATATATTTT
CAIADHSFGNTIYF
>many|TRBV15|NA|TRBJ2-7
TGTGCCACCAGCAGCTACAGGGGGGGCTACGAGCAGTACTTC
CATSSYRGGYEQYF
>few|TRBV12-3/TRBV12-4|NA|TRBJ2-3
TGTGCCAGCAGTTCCCGACAGGTTGGCACAGATACGCAGTATTTT
CASSSRQVGTDTQYF
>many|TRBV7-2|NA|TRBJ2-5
TGTGCCAGCAGCTCCAAAAGTCGCCAAGAGACCCAGTACTTC
CASSSKSRQETQYF